Shown below are 5 T cell receptor beta chains from a single sample sequenced in a study of T cell responses to AZD1222 COVID-19 vaccine. Assay used: immunoSEQ multiplex PCR; TCRdb lists only in-frame clones, some missing. Found here are about 130,000 clones, 70% to 90% of them singletons; the top ten hold 1.5% to 2%. This specimen consisted of peripheral blood, obtained on day 0 of AZD1222 vaccination. These receptors all come from an adult in good health.

The V call is TRBV2, the J call TRBJ1-4; D uncertain. The germline gives CDR1 SNHLY, CDR2 FYNNEI. Trimming took off 6 bases at V and 3 bases at J, with 5 bases between the two ends. The CDR3 sequence is 12 residues long. CDR3 region: CASRGSNEKLFF. CDR3 sequence (DNA): TGTGCCAGCAGGGGCTCTAATGAAAAACTGTTTTTT. The variable domain in full, completed from reference TRBV2 and TRBJ1-4, reads EPEVTQTPSHQVTQMGQEVILRCVPISNHLYFYWYRQILGQKVEFLVSFYNNEISEKSEIFDDQFSVERPDGSNFTLKIRSTKLEDSAMYFCASRGSNEKLFFGSGTQLSVL.

V is TRBV5-6 and J is TRBJ2-3, with D unclear. The CDR3 is 13 residues long. Looked up from germline, CDR1 is SGHDT and CDR2 is YYEEEE. Trimming removed 0 bases from V and 1 base from J, with 3 bases in between. The CDR3 coding sequence is TGTGCCAGCAGCTTGGGGGGCACAGATACGCAGTATTTT. This encodes CASSLGGTDTQYF.

The gene calls are TRBV7-2 and TRBJ1-1; D remains ambiguous. V lost 0 bases to trimming and J lost 5 bases, with 13 bases between them. Per germline, CDR1 SGHTA and CDR2 FQGNSA. This CDR3 has 15 residues. The CDR3 nucleotides are TGTGCCAGCAGCTTAGCGCTGGACGGAGAAACTGAAGCTTTCTTT. Translation gives CASSLALDGETEAFF. The full variable domain, in which reference TRBV7-2 and TRBJ1-1 provide the parts outside the CDR3, is GAGVSQSPSNKVTEKGKDVELRCDPISGHTALYWYRQSLGQGLEFLIYFQGNSAPDKSGLPSDRFSAERTGGSVSTLTIQRTQQEDSAVYLCASSLALDGETEAFFGQGTRLTVV.

The chain couples TRBV6-5 to TRBJ1-5; 9 positions agree with TRBD1. CDR1 and CDR2 from the germline V gene are MNHEY and SVGAGI. Germline trimming cut 8 bases from V and 7 bases from J; bases unmatched to any gene: 3. The CDR3 loop spans 12 amino acids. The CDR3 region is CASGTGRQPQHF. For the CDR3, the DNA is TGTGCCAGCGGGACAGGGAGGCAGCCCCAGCATTTT.

The chain joins TRBV18 to TRBJ2-5; no clear D gene. The CDR3 spans 16 residues. In germline, CDR1 is KGHSH, CDR2 LQKENI. Trimming shortened V by 6 bases and J by 6 bases, and 23 bases separated the two germline ends. CDR3 sequence: CASSLEAPRVIQTQYF. CDR3 nucleotides: TGTGCCAGCTCCCTAGAGGCTCCCCGGGTGATTCAGACCCAGTACTTC.